The source of this T cell receptor beta chain is a study of cytotoxic CD8 clonotypes in ibrutinib-treated CLL. Overall study results and limits: Clonality at baseline surpassed age-matched healthy donors and tracked circulating CD8+ T-cell counts.

A note on this clone: Its antigen is currently unknown.

Using immunoSEQ multiplex PCR, the repertoire was profiled, and TCRdb retains in-frame clones only, with some absent. The sample has tens of thousands of clones; 85% to 90% are singletons. Germline V gene sequence: CDR1 SNHLY, CDR2 FYNNEI. With 10 bases clipped from V and 4 bases from J, the junction kept 18 bases outside the gene matches. CDR3 length: 16 amino acids. This chain links TRBV2 with TRBJ1-1; 7 positions agree with TRBD1. The sequencing used PBMCs, collected before ibrutinib treatment. This clonotype was obtained from a human donor with chronic lymphocytic leukemia. This CDR3 reads CANRREGGAGGTEAFF. The CDR3 coding sequence is TGTGCCAACCGACGGGAGGGGGGCGCAGGGGGCACTGAAGCTTTCTTT.